What follows describes a single TCR beta chain. The PCR contained 60 Vbeta and 13 Jbeta primers. Sequencing was performed with immunoSEQ multiplex PCR; in TCRdb, only in-frame clones are kept and a portion is missing. The sample includes under 200,000 clones, around 88% of them seen just once. The sample comes from a study of cytomegalovirus exposure and HLA in healthy donors. Germline V CDR1 and CDR2: MNHEY, SVGAGI. The CDR3 has 15 residues. V was shortened by 6 bases and J by 0 bases, with 12 bases between the two germline ends. The donors, nominally healthy at sampling, likely had unrecorded immune exposures.

The receptor's source is a woman in her 30s in good health and CMV-seronegative. Input material: PBMCs. The rearrangement joins TRBV6-5 to TRBJ1-3; no reliable D call. CDR3 protein: CASSLSGVSGNTIYF. CDR3 sequence (DNA): TGTGCCAGCAGCTTATCCGGAGTCTCTGGAAACACCATATATTTT.